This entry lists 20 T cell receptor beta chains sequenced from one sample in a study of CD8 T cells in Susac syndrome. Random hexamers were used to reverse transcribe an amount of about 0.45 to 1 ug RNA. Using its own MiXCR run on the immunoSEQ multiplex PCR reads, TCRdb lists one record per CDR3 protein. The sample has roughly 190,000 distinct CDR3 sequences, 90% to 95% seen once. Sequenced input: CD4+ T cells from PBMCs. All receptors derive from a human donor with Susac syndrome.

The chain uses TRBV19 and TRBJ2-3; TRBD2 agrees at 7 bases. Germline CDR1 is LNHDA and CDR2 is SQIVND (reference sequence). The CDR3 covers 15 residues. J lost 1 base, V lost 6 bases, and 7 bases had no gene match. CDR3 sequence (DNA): TGTGCCAGTAGACGTGCGGGGGATGGCACAGATACGCAGTATTTT. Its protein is CASRRAGDGTDTQYF.

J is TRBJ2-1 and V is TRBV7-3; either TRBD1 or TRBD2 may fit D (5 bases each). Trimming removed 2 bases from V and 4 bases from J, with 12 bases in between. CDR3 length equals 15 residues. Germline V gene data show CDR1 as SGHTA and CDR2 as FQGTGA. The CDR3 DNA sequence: TGTGCCAGCAGCTTAGCCCGGGACGGATACAATGAGCAGTTCTTC. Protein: CASSLARDGYNEQFF.

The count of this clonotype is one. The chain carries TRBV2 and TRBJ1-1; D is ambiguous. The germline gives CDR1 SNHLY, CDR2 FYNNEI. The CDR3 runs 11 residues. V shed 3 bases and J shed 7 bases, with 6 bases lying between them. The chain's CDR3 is CASSEIFEAFF. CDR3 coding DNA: TGTGCCAGCAGTGAGATATTTGAAGCTTTCTTT. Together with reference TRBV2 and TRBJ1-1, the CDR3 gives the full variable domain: EPEVTQTPSHQVTQMGQEVILRCVPISNHLYFYWYRQILGQKVEFLVSFYNNEISEKSEIFDDQFSVERPDGSNFTLKIRSTKLEDSAMYFCASSEIFEAFFGQGTRLTVV.

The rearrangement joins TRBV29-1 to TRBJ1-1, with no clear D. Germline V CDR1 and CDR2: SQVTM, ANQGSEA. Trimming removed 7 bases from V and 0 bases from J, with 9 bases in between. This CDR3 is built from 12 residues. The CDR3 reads CSARDLNTEAFF. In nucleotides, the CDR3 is TGCAGCGCTCGAGATTTGAACACTGAAGCTTTCTTT. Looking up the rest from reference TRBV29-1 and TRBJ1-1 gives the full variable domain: SAVISQKPSRDICQRGTSLTIQCQVDSQVTMMFWYRQQPGQSLTLIATANQGSEATYESGFVIDKFPISRPNLTFSTLTVSNMSPEDSSIYLCSARDLNTEAFFGQGTRLTVV.

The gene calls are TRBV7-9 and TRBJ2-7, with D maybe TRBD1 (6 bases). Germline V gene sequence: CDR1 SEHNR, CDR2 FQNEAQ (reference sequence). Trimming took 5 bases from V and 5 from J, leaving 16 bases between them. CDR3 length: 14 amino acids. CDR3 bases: TGTGCCAGCAGCCCAGCGGCAGGGGTGGACGAGCAGTACTTC. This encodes CASSPAAGVDEQYF. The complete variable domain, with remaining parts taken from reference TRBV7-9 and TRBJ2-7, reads DTGVSQNPRHKITKRGQNVTFRCDPISEHNRLYWYRQTLGQGPEFLTYFQNEAQLEKSRLLSDRFSAERPKGSFSTLEIQRTEQGDSAMYLCASSPAAGVDEQYFGPGTRLTVT.

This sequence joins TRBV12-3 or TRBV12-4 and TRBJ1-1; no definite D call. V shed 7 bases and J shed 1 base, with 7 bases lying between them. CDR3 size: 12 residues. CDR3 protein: CASTYTNTEAFF. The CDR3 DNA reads TGTGCCAGCACCTACACGAACACTGAAGCTTTCTTT.

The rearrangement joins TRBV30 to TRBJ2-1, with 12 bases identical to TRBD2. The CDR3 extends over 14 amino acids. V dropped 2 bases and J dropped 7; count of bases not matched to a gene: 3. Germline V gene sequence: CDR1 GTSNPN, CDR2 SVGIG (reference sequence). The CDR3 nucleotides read TGTGCCTGGAGTTCTAGCGGGGGGGCGAATGAGCAGTTCTTC. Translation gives CAWSSSGGANEQFF.

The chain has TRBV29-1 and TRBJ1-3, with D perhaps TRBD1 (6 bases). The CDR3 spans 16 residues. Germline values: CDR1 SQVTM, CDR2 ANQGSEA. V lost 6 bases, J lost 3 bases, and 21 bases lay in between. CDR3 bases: TGCAGCGTGTTCTCCCAGAAAGGGGGGGATGGAAACACCATATATTTT. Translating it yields CSVFSQKGGDGNTIYF.

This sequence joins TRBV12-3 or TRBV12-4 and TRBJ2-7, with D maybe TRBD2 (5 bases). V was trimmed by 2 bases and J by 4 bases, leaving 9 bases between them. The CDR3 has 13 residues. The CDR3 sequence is CASSLSGWYEQYF. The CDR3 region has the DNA TGTGCCAGCAGTTTATCGGGATGGTACGAGCAGTACTTC.

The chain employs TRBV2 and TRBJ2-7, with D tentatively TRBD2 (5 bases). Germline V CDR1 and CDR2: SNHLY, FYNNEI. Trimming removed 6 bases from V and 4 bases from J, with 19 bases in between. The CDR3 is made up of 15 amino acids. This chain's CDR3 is CASSTDYPSLYEQYF. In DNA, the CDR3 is TGTGCCAGCAGCACTGACTATCCCAGTTTATACGAGCAGTACTTC.

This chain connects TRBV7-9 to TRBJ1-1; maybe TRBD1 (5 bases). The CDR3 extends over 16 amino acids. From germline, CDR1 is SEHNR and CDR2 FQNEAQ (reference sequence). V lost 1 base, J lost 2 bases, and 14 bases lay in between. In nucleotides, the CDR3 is TGTGCCAGCAGCTTAGTCGGGGGAGGGGAAAACACTGAAGCTTTCTTT. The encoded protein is CASSLVGGGENTEAFF.

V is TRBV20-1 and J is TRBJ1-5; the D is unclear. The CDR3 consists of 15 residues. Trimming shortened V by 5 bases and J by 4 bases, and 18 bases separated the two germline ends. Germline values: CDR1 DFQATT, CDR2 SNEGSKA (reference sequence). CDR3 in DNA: TGCAGTGCTCGCCCCATGGGCACAGATAATCAGCCCCAGCATTTT. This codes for CSARPMGTDNQPQHF.

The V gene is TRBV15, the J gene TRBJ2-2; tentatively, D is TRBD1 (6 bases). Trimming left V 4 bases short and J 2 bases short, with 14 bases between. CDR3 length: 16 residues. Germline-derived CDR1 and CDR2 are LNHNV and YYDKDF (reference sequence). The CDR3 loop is CATSNVPGVNTGELFF. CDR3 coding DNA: TGTGCCACCAGCAACGTACCAGGGGTCAACACCGGGGAGCTGTTTTTT.

The CDR3 DNA reads TGCGCCAGCAGCTTGCAGGTGCTCAAAGATACGCAGTATTTT. It specifies CASSLQVLKDTQYF. This sequence joins TRBV5-1 and TRBJ2-3; no firm D call. Trimming took 1 base from V and 5 from J, leaving 11 bases between them. CDR1 and CDR2 (germline): SGHRS, YFSETQ. The CDR3 has 14 amino acids.

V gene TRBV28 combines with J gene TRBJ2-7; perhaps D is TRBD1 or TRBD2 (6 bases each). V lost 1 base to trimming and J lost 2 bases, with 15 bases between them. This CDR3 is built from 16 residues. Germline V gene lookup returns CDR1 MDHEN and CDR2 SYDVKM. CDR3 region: CASSLYPGGVAYEQYF. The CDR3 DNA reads TGTGCCAGCAGTTTATACCCCGGGGGCGTAGCCTACGAGCAGTACTTC.

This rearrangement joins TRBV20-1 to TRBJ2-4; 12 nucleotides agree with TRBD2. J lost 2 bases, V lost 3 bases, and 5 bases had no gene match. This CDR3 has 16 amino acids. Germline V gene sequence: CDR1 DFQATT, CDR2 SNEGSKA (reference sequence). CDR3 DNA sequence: TGCAGTGCTAGGACTAGCGGGAGATATCCCAAAAACATTCAGTACTTC. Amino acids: CSARTSGRYPKNIQYF.

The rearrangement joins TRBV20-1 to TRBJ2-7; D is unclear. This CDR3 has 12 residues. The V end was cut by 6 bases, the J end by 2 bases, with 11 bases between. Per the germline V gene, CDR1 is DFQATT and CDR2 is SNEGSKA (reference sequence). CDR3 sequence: CSANRRPYEQYF. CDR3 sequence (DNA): TGCAGTGCCAACCGTAGGCCCTACGAGCAGTACTTC.

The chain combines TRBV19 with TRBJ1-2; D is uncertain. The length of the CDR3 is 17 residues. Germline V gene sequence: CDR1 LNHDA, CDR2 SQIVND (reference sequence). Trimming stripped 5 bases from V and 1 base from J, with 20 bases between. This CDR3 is CASSLPQSVTFNYGYTF. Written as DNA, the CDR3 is TGTGCCAGTAGTCTTCCGCAATCCGTTACATTTAACTATGGCTACACCTTC.

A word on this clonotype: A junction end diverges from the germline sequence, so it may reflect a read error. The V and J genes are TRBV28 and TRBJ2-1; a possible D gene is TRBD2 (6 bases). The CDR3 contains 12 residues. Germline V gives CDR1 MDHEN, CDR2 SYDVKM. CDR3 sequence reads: CASSVAGLLVIF. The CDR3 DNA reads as TGTGCCAGCAGTGTCGCGGGACTCCTCGTGATCTTC.

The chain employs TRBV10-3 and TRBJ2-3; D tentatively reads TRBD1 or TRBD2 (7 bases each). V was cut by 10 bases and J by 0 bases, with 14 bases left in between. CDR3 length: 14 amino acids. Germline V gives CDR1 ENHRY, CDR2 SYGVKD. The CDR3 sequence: CATVRGGSTDTQYF. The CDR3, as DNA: TGTGCCACCGTCAGGGGGGGAAGCACAGATACGCAGTATTTT.